A single sample is the source of the 17 T cell receptor beta chains below, sequenced in a study of T cell responses to AZD1222 COVID-19 vaccine. The table came from immunoSEQ multiplex PCR; TCRdb's copy has only in-frame clones and leaves some out. The repertoire holds about 150,000 clones, with 91% as singletons. Here the sequenced sample was peripheral blood, taken 28 days after the second AZD1222 dose. These receptors were collected from an adult who received the AZD1222 COVID-19 vaccine.

J is TRBJ1-1 and V is TRBV6-1; 8 bases fit TRBD1. The V segment lost 1 base and the J segment 11 bases; nucleotides outside the gene matches: 12. The CDR3 loop spans 15 amino acids. Germline CDR1 and CDR2: MNHNS and SASEGT. In DNA, the CDR3 is TGTGCCAGCAGTGAAGGACAGGGGTGGATCGTTCGGGCTTTCTTT. Translation: CASSEGQGWIVRAFF.

The rearrangement links TRBV24-1 to TRBJ1-2, with 10 bases fitting TRBD1. The CDR3 is 15 amino acids. J lost 8 bases, V lost 4 bases, and 9 bases had no gene match. Germline V lookup: CDR1 KGHDR, CDR2 SFDVKD. Here the CDR3 reads CATSDSTGGAFGYTF. DNA of the CDR3: TGTGCCACCAGTGACTCGACAGGGGGCGCCTTCGGCTACACCTTC.

The chain links TRBV7-9 to TRBJ1-3; D is undetermined. The CDR3 covers 14 residues. The germline V and J ends were trimmed by 2 bases and 0 bases, with 5 bases remaining between them. From germline, CDR1 is SEHNR and CDR2 FQNEAQ (reference sequence). CDR3 DNA sequence: TGTGCCAGCAGCTTATCCTTCTCTGGAAACACCATATATTTT. Protein sequence: CASSLSFSGNTIYF.

The V and J genes are TRBV5-1 and TRBJ2-5; D gene unclear. Germline lookup yields CDR1 SGHRS and CDR2 YFSETQ. The CDR3 runs 14 residues. Trimming shortened V by 3 bases and J by 1 base, and 10 bases separated the two germline ends. This chain's CDR3 is CASSSQGLQETQYF. The CDR3, as DNA: TGCGCCAGCAGCTCTCAAGGCCTCCAAGAGACCCAGTACTTC.

This chain joins TRBV24-1 and TRBJ2-1; 8 positions agree with TRBD2. The J segment lost 3 bases and the V segment lost 3 bases, leaving 3 bases of the junction unmatched. From germline, CDR1 is KGHDR and CDR2 SFDVKD. This CDR3 has 15 amino acids. The CDR3 coding sequence is TGTGCCACCAGTGATAGCGGGAGAGTCTACAATGAGCAGTTCTTC. Translated, it gives CATSDSGRVYNEQFF.

The rearrangement joins TRBV2 to TRBJ2-7, with TRBD2 as a possible D gene (6 bases). This CDR3 comprises 13 residues. The V gene lost 7 bases and the J gene lost 1 base, with 11 bases spanning the gap. The V gene's germline CDR1 is SNHLY and CDR2 FYNNEI. CDR3 DNA sequence: TGTGCCAGCAATGGGGGGTTTTCCTACGAGCAGTACTTC. The encoded protein is CASNGGFSYEQYF.

This sequence joins TRBV6-6 and TRBJ2-3; possibly TRBD1 for D (6 bases). Trimming cost V 6 bases and J 5 bases, with 12 bases left between them. Germline CDR1 reads MNHNY; CDR2 reads SVGAGI (reference sequence). The CDR3 contains 13 residues. In nucleotides, the CDR3 is TGTGCCAGCAGCAGGGGCCGCGGAGATACGCAGTATTTT. Translation gives CASSRGRGDTQYF.

This clone has a single count. The genes are TRBV12-3 or TRBV12-4 and TRBJ2-1; possible D gene TRBD2, 6 bases. Trimming took 8 bases from V and 1 from J, leaving 9 bases between them. The CDR3 consists of 13 residues. CDR3 region: CASGAGSYNEQFF. In DNA form, the CDR3 reads TGTGCCAGCGGGGCGGGGTCCTACAATGAGCAGTTCTTC.

V is TRBV4-3 and J is TRBJ1-6; TRBD1 matches 7 bases. The CDR3 is 17 amino acids. Trimming cost V 1 base and J 7 bases; bases outside gene matches: 10. The V gene's germline CDR1 is LGHNA and CDR2 YSLEER. The CDR3 nucleotides are TGCGCCAGCAGCCAAGGTAGAATTGGACAGGCGAATTCACCCCTCCACTTT. Protein sequence: CASSQGRIGQANSPLHF.

The chain uses TRBV10-3 and TRBJ2-1; 10 bases fit TRBD1. Germline V CDR1 and CDR2: ENHRY, SYGVKD. The CDR3 contains 16 residues. V was pared by 5 bases and J by 6 bases, with 10 bases of the junction left unmatched. The CDR3 is CAISPLSDRGINEQFF. The CDR3 DNA sequence: TGTGCCATCAGTCCCCTCTCGGACAGGGGGATCAATGAGCAGTTCTTC.

V is TRBV2 and J is TRBJ2-3; 16 bases map to TRBD2. Germline V gene sequence: CDR1 SNHLY, CDR2 FYNNEI. Trimming took 6 bases from V and 3 from J; bases not matched to a gene: 6. The CDR3 runs 17 residues. The CDR3 here is CASSPGTSGRGTDTQYF. DNA of the CDR3: TGTGCCAGCAGCCCCGGGACTAGCGGGAGGGGTACAGATACGCAGTATTTT. Full variable domain (missing parts from reference TRBV2 and TRBJ2-3): EPEVTQTPSHQVTQMGQEVILRCVPISNHLYFYWYRQILGQKVEFLVSFYNNEISEKSEIFDDQFSVERPDGSNFTLKIRSTKLEDSAMYFCASSPGTSGRGTDTQYFGPGTRLTVL.

The rearrangement uses TRBV24-1 and TRBJ1-1, with D maybe TRBD1 (5 bases). Trimming stripped 3 bases from V and 1 base from J, with 11 bases between. This CDR3 has 15 residues. From germline, CDR1 is KGHDR and CDR2 SFDVKD. The CDR3 DNA reads as TGTGCCACCAGTGATGCGGCTGGGGGGAACACTGAAGCTTTCTTT. Translating gives CATSDAAGGNTEAFF.

The chain is built from TRBV5-1 and TRBJ2-7, with 7 bases lining up with TRBD2. Trimming at V came to 0 bases and at J to 5 bases, leaving 5 bases not matched to a gene. CDR1 SGHRS and CDR2 YFSETQ come from the germline V gene. The length of the CDR3 is 14 residues. The CDR3 protein is CASSLVYAGDEQYF. In DNA form, the CDR3 reads TGCGCCAGCAGCTTGGTTTATGCGGGAGACGAGCAGTACTTC.

The chain links TRBV19 to TRBJ1-5; D remains ambiguous. Trimming cost V 6 bases and J 1 base, with 7 bases left between them. The V gene's germline CDR1 is LNHDA and CDR2 SQIVND (reference sequence). The CDR3 sequence is 13 residues long. This chain's CDR3 is CASRGNSNQPQHF. CDR3 sequence (DNA): TGTGCCAGTAGGGGAAACAGCAATCAGCCCCAGCATTTT.

This clone was seen only once. The J gene is TRBJ1-1, the V gene TRBV2, with 7 bases matching TRBD1. The CDR3 length is 14 residues. CDR1 and CDR2 from the germline V gene are SNHLY and FYNNEI. Losses at the gene ends were 5 bases for V and 0 bases for J; bases not matched to a gene: 3. The CDR3 DNA follows: TGTGCCAGCAGTCCCACAGGGGTGAACACTGAAGCTTTCTTT. This codes for CASSPTGVNTEAFF.

This clone appeared a few times. V gene TRBV6-5 combines with J gene TRBJ2-7; 10 bases map to TRBD1. Germline V lookup: CDR1 MNHEY, CDR2 SVGAGI. The CDR3 has 15 amino acids. After removal of 0 bases from V and 6 bases from J, the junction contained 5 bases not matched to a gene. CDR3 sequence: CASSYSPDRGGEQYF. The DNA of the CDR3 is TGTGCCAGCAGTTACTCGCCGGACAGGGGGGGCGAGCAGTACTTC.

This clone has just one count. The chain employs TRBV7-9 and TRBJ1-6; D is uncertain. CDR1 is SEHNR, CDR2 FQNEAQ, per germline (reference sequence). The germline V and J ends were trimmed by 1 base and 6 bases, with 4 bases remaining between them. The CDR3 runs 13 residues. For the CDR3, the DNA is TGTGCCAGCAGCTTAGAGAGTAATTCACCCCTCCACTTT. Protein: CASSLESNSPLHF.